These 27 T cell receptor beta chains were all obtained from the same sample, sequenced in a study of cytomegalovirus exposure and HLA in healthy donors. 60 Vbeta and 13 Jbeta primers were used in PCR. Repertoires were generated with immunoSEQ multiplex PCR, while TCRdb's copy carries only in-frame clones and drops some. The sample has under 150,000 clones, 82% seen once. The sample taken for sequencing was PBMCs. The source of these receptors is a woman aged 18 to 35 in good health and CMV-seronegative.

This rearrangement joins TRBV18 to TRBJ1-1; D call uncertain. This CDR3 has 14 amino acids. V lost 2 bases, J lost 1 base, and 8 bases lay in between. Germline CDR1 and CDR2: KGHSH and LQKENI. CDR3 bases: TGTGCCAGCTCACCATCCAGATCGAACACTGAAGCTTTCTTT. This encodes CASSPSRSNTEAFF.

The chain employs TRBV7-2 and TRBJ2-7; perhaps TRBD1 as D (7 bases). The CDR3 is 12 residues long. Germline-derived CDR1 and CDR2 are SGHTA and FQGNSA. The germline V and J ends were trimmed by 5 bases and 6 bases, with 11 bases remaining between them. The CDR3 DNA follows: TGTGCCAGCAGCCACAGGGGAGGCGAGCAGTACGTC. Its protein is CASSHRGGEQYV.

This clone appeared a few times. Other nucleotide sequences in the sample specify the same CDR3. The rearrangement links TRBV29-1 to TRBJ1-1, with 8 bases matching TRBD1. V shed 5 bases, J shed 5 bases, and the junction held 4 bases outside the gene matches. The germline gives CDR1 SQVTM, CDR2 ANQGSEA. The CDR3 consists of 12 residues. This CDR3 is CSVRTGRTEAFF. The CDR3 DNA reads as TGCAGCGTTCGGACAGGGAGAACTGAAGCTTTCTTT.

The rearrangement links TRBV7-9 to TRBJ2-5, with 7 bases lining up with TRBD1. CDR3 size: 14 residues. The V segment lost 5 bases and the J segment 2 bases; nucleotides outside the gene matches: 5. Germline V gene sequence: CDR1 SEHNR, CDR2 FQNEAQ (reference sequence). The CDR3 coding sequence is TGTGCCAGCAGCCTGGGGACAGCGCAAGAGACCCAGTACTTC. Amino acids: CASSLGTAQETQYF.

The rearrangement uses TRBV7-2 and TRBJ1-5; 7 bases agree with TRBD1. In germline, CDR1 is SGHTA, CDR2 FQGNSA. This CDR3 has 14 amino acids. The ends lost 1 base at V and 4 bases at J; junction bases unmatched: 1. The CDR3 DNA is TGTGCCAGCAGCTTAGGACAGGGTAATCAGCCCCAGCATTTT. The encoded protein is CASSLGQGNQPQHF.

The genes are TRBV5-6 and TRBJ2-7, with unresolved D. Deletions cut 0 bases from V and 7 bases from J, with 5 bases between. This CDR3 contains 11 residues. Germline-derived CDR1 and CDR2 are SGHDT and YYEEEE. Here the CDR3 reads CASSLAREQYF. Here the CDR3 DNA reads TGTGCCAGCAGCTTGGCCCGGGAGCAGTACTTC.

The V call is TRBV5-1, the J call TRBJ2-2, with TRBD2 identical over 9 bases. J gave up 5 bases and V 1 base, and 6 bases lay outside the gene matches. Germline loops: CDR1 SGHRS, CDR2 YFSETQ. The length of the CDR3 is 16 residues. The CDR3 protein is CASSLIAGDLTGELFF. The CDR3 bases are TGCGCCAGCAGCTTGATAGCGGGGGACCTTACCGGGGAGCTGTTTTTT.

J is TRBJ2-3 and V is TRBV9; possible D gene TRBD1, 5 bases. This CDR3 has 13 amino acids. Trimming removed 4 bases from V and 3 bases from J, with 9 bases in between. Germline assignment: CDR1 SGDLS and CDR2 YYNGEE. This chain's CDR3 is CASSSQGTDTQYF. CDR3 DNA sequence: TGTGCCAGCAGCTCCCAGGGTACAGATACGCAGTATTTT.

The J gene is TRBJ1-4, the V gene TRBV11-2, with TRBD1 matching over 7 bases. CDR1 and CDR2 from the germline V gene are SGHAT and FQNNGV. This CDR3 is 17 amino acids long. The trim removed 5 bases at V and 0 bases at J, leaving 9 bases unmatched. CDR3 in amino acids: CASSAGQLFATNEKLFF. The DNA for the CDR3 is TGTGCCAGCAGCGCGGGACAGTTATTTGCAACTAATGAAAAACTGTTTTTT. Variable domain in full (rest from reference TRBV11-2 and TRBJ1-4): EAGVAQSPRYKIIEKRQSVAFWCNPISGHATLYWYQQILGQGPKLLIQFQNNGVVDDSQLPKDRFSAERLKGVDSTLKIQPAKLEDSAVYLCASSAGQLFATNEKLFFGSGTQLSVL.

This sequence joins TRBV4-1 and TRBJ2-5; 7 bases fit TRBD2. CDR1 and CDR2 (germline): MGHRA, YSYEKL. The CDR3 has 15 amino acids. The J segment lost 7 bases and the V segment lost 0 bases, leaving 8 bases of the junction unmatched. The CDR3 nucleotides read TGCGCCAGCAGCCAAGATGGGTCCGGCGGGGGGACCCAGTACTTC. Its protein product is CASSQDGSGGGTQYF.

About this clone: At one boundary the junction diverges from the germline segment, which might be a read error. Other nucleotide sequences from this sample produce the same CDR3. The J gene is TRBJ2-1, the V gene TRBV2; D is possibly TRBD1 (5 bases). The CDR3 loop spans 14 amino acids. Germline V lookup: CDR1 SNHLY, CDR2 FYNNEI. The CDR3 is CASSDTGKGNEQFF. DNA of the CDR3: TGCGCCAGCAGTGATACAGGAAAGGGTAATGAGCAGTTCTTC.

The rearrangement uses TRBV5-4 and TRBJ1-2; 8 nucleotides align to TRBD1. Germline V gives CDR1 SGHNT, CDR2 YYREEE (reference sequence). The CDR3 spans 16 residues. V shed 3 bases and J 6 bases; nucleotides not matched to a gene: 13. The CDR3 nucleotides are TGTGCCAGCAGCTCCCGGGACAGGTACTTTAAACATGGCTACACCTTC. Translating it yields CASSSRDRYFKHGYTF.

V and J are TRBV18 and TRBJ1-2; D is possibly TRBD1 (6 bases). CDR1 is KGHSH, CDR2 LQKENI, per germline. V lost 4 bases and J lost 6, with 12 bases in between. This CDR3 is 13 amino acids long. This CDR3 is CASSQPGANGYTF. The CDR3 DNA reads as TGTGCCAGCTCACAGCCAGGGGCCAATGGCTACACCTTC.

This chain uses TRBV6-1 with TRBJ1-3, with 8 bases aligning to TRBD1. Germline CDR1 is MNHNS and CDR2 is SASEGT. The CDR3 extends over 13 amino acids. Losses at the gene ends were 6 bases for V and 2 bases for J; bases not matched to a gene: 0. As DNA, the CDR3 is TGTGCCAGCAGACAGGGGGCTGGAAACACCATATATTTT. It is translated as CASRQGAGNTIYF.

V gene TRBV11-3 combines with J gene TRBJ2-5, with 8 bases fitting TRBD2. Near its end, the DNA agrees better with TRBJ2-7, so the J call may be wrong. CDR1 and CDR2 from the germline V gene are SGHNT and YENEEA. CDR3 length: 15 amino acids. The CDR3 sequence is CASSFLAGGDYEQYF. Here the CDR3 DNA reads TGTGCCAGCAGCTTCCTAGCGGGTGGCGACTACGAGCAGTACTTC.

This chain uses TRBV30 with TRBJ1-3; the D is unclear. The CDR3 runs to 15 residues. The V gene lost 5 bases and the J gene lost 0 bases, with 14 bases spanning the gap. CDR1 is GTSNPN, CDR2 SVGIG, per germline (reference sequence). The CDR3 region is CAWFLPRFSGNTIYF. The CDR3 nucleotides are TGTGCCTGGTTTCTTCCCCGGTTCTCTGGAAACACCATATATTTT.

CDR3 residues: CASSFPGTGGERGAKNIQYF. The CDR3 coding sequence is TGTGCCAGTAGTTTTCCCGGGACAGGGGGCGAGAGGGGCGCCAAAAACATTCAGTACTTC. This sequence joins TRBV19 and TRBJ2-4; 12 nucleotides align to TRBD1. Germline V gene data show CDR1 as LNHDA and CDR2 as SQIVND (reference sequence). The CDR3 runs to 20 residues. The V segment lost 5 bases and the J segment 1 base; nucleotides outside the gene matches: 15.

The chain recombines TRBV7-9 with TRBJ1-1, with 8 bases fitting TRBD1. J was trimmed by 7 bases and V by 5 bases; bases with no gene match: 12. The CDR3 extends over 15 amino acids. Germline V gene sequence: CDR1 SEHNR, CDR2 FQNEAQ (reference sequence). CDR3 DNA sequence: TGTGCCAGCAGCGACTACGGGACAGGTGACCGTGAAGCTTTCTTT. Translating gives CASSDYGTGDREAFF. Looking up the rest from reference TRBV7-9 and TRBJ1-1 gives the full variable domain: DTGVSQNPRHKITKRGQNVTFRCDPISEHNRLYWYRQTLGQGPEFLTYFQNEAQLEKSRLLSDRFSAERPKGSFSTLEIQRTEQGDSAMYLCASSDYGTGDREAFFGQGTRLTVV.

The CDR3 region is CASAAGAYEQYF. CDR3 DNA: TGCGCCAGCGCGGCGGGAGCCTACGAGCAGTACTTC. The chain couples TRBV10-2 to TRBJ2-7; TRBD2 matches at 7 bases. The CDR3 is 12 amino acids. Trimming at V came to 8 bases and at J to 2 bases, leaving 3 bases not matched to a gene. The V gene's germline CDR1 is WSHSY and CDR2 SAAADI.

V is TRBV7-9 and J is TRBJ2-2; no clear D. This CDR3 spans 17 amino acids. V dropped 5 bases and J dropped 1 base, with 17 bases sitting between them. Germline CDR1 SEHNR, CDR2 FQNEAQ (reference sequence). As DNA, the CDR3 is TGTGCCAGCAGCCAGGCGAGAGACACCTGGAACACCGGGGAGCTGTTTTTT. This translates into CASSQARDTWNTGELFF.

This chain uses TRBV11-2 with TRBJ1-1, with TRBD1 matching 7 bases. The CDR3 is made up of 14 amino acids. J gave up 4 bases and V 8 bases, and 10 bases lay outside the gene matches. Germline CDR1 and CDR2: SGHAT and FQNNGV. The DNA for the CDR3 is TGTGCCAGCTTAAAAGGGGGCGCGGGCACTGAAGCTTTCTTT. This encodes CASLKGGAGTEAFF.

Written as DNA, the CDR3 is TGTGCCAGCACCGGGACAGGGAGTTCACCCCTCCACTTT. Translated: CASTGTGSSPLHF. This chain links TRBV28 with TRBJ1-6, with 9 bases lining up with TRBD1. J was trimmed by 9 bases and V by 7 bases; bases with no gene match: 4. The length of the CDR3 is 13 residues. In germline, CDR1 is MDHEN, CDR2 SYDVKM.

The genes are TRBV7-2 and TRBJ2-5; D not certain. The CDR3 spans 12 residues. Between the trimmed V and J ends, which lost 8 bases and 1 base, there was a span of 8 bases. CDR1 is SGHTA and CDR2 is FQGNSA in the germline V gene. The CDR3 loop is CASSLRQETQYF. Here the CDR3 DNA reads TGTGCCAGCTCCTTGCGCCAAGAGACCCAGTACTTC.

The rearrangement links TRBV6-4 to TRBJ2-3; TRBD2 matches 8 bases. With V trimmed by 3 bases and J by 4 bases, 3 bases remained unmatched. The CDR3 spans 14 residues. Germline V gives CDR1 MRHNA, CDR2 SNTAGT. CDR3: CASSDGTSADTQYF. The CDR3 DNA reads as TGTGCCAGCAGTGATGGGACTAGTGCAGATACGCAGTATTTT.

The rearrangement uses TRBV4-3 and TRBJ1-1; unclear D gene. CDR1 is LGHNA, CDR2 YSLEER, per germline. The V end lost 0 bases, the J end lost 1 base, and 12 bases lay between the germline ends. The CDR3 loop spans 16 amino acids. CDR3 loop: CASSQDLGGRNTEAFF. The CDR3 DNA is TGCGCCAGCAGCCAAGATCTAGGAGGGAGGAACACTGAAGCTTTCTTT.

This chain uses TRBV14 with TRBJ2-1; no clear D gene. CDR3 length: 14 amino acids. The germline V gene has CDR1 SGHDN and CDR2 FVKESK. V was trimmed by 0 bases and J by 4 bases, leaving 7 bases between them. The CDR3 sequence is CASSQDLRYNEQFF. DNA of the CDR3: TGTGCCAGCAGCCAAGATCTGAGATACAATGAGCAGTTCTTC.

This rearrangement joins TRBV6-6 to TRBJ2-7; D perhaps matches TRBD2 (5 bases). The length of the CDR3 is 12 residues. Between the trimmed V and J ends, which lost 5 bases and 4 bases, there was a span of 9 bases. CDR1 MNHNY and CDR2 SVGAGI come from the germline V gene (reference sequence). The CDR3 region has the DNA TGTGCCAGCAGTCGCGAGGGTTACGAGCAGTACGTC. It specifies CASSREGYEQYV.